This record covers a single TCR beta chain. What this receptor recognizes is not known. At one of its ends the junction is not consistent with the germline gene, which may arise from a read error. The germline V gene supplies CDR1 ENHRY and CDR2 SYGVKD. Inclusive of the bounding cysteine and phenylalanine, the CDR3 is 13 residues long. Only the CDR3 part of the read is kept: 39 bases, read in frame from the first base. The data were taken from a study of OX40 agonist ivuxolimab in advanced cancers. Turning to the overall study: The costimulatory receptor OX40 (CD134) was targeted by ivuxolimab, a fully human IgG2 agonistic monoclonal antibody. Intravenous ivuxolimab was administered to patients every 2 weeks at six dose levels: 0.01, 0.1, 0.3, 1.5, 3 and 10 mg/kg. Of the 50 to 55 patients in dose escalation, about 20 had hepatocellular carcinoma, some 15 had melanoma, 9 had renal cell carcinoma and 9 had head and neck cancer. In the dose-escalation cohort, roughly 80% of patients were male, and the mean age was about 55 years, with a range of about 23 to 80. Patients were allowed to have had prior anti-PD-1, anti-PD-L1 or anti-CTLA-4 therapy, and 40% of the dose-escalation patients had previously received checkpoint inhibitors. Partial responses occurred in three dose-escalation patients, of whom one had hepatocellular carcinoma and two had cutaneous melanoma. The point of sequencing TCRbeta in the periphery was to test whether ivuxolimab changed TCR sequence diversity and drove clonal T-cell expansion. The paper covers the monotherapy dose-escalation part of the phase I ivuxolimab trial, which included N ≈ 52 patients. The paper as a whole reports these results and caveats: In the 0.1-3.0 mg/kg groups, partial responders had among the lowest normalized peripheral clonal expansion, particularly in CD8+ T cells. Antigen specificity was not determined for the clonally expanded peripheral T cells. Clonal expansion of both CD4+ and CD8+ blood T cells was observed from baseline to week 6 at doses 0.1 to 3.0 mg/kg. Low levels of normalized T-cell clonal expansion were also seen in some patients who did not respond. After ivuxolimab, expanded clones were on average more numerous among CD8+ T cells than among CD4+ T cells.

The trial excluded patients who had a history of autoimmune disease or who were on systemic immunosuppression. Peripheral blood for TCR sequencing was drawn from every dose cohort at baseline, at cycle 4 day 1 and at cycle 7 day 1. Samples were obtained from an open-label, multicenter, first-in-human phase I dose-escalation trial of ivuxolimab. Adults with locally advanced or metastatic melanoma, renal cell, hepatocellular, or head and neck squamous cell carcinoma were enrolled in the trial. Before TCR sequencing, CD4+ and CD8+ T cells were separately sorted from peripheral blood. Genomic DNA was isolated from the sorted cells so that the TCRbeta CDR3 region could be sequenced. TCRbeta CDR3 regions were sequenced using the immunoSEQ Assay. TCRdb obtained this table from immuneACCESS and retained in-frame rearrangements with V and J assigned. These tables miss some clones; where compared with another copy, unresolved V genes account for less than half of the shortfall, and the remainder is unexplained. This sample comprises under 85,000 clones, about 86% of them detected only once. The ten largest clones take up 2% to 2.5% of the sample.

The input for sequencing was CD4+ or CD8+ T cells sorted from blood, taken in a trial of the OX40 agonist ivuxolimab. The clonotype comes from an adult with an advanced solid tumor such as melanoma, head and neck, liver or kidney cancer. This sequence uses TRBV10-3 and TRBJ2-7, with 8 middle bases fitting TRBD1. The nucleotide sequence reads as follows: TGTGCCATCAGTACGGGACAGGAGCTCCCCCCATTCTTC. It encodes CAISTGQELPPFF.